This entry lists 26 T cell receptor beta chains sequenced from one sample in a study of blood T cell repertoires in COVID-19. Assay used: immunoSEQ multiplex PCR; TCRdb lists only in-frame clones, some missing. The profile covers over 100,000 clones, with over 75% appearing a single time and roughly 7% taken by the ten largest. The sequencing input was peripheral blood. These receptors all come from a woman in her 50s with acute or convalescent COVID-19.

This rearrangement joins TRBV2 to TRBJ1-1; 9 bases align to TRBD1. Trimming cost V 5 bases and J 3 bases; bases outside gene matches: 4. CDR1 is SNHLY and CDR2 is FYNNEI in the germline V gene. This CDR3 region has 14 residues. CDR3 nucleotides: TGTGCCAGCAGTCCCGACAGGGGGTACACTGAAGCTTTCTTT. Amino acids: CASSPDRGYTEAFF.

This chain connects TRBV12-3 or TRBV12-4 to TRBJ2-1; 8 bases map to TRBD1. The CDR3 has 13 amino acids. Losses at the gene ends were 8 bases for V and 7 bases for J; bases not matched to a gene: 7. The CDR3 region is CASGRTGQNEQFF. The CDR3 DNA sequence: TGTGCCAGCGGGCGGACAGGGCAGAATGAGCAGTTCTTC.

This clone was observed a single time. The rearrangement links TRBV10-3 to TRBJ1-2, with D possibly TRBD1 on 5 matching bases. The CDR3 is 14 residues long. The V gene lost 3 bases and the J gene lost 8 bases, with 16 bases spanning the gap. CDR1 and CDR2 (germline): ENHRY, SYGVKD. The CDR3 region has the DNA TGTGCCATCAGTGACCCGGACAAAGCGGGCGGCTACACCTTC. Protein: CAISDPDKAGGYTF.

The chain employs TRBV11-2 and TRBJ1-5; no firm D call. The V gene's germline CDR1 is SGHAT and CDR2 FQNNGV. This CDR3 has 15 residues. V gave up 4 bases and J gave up 0 bases, with 10 bases separating them. The CDR3 coding sequence is TGTGCCAGCAGCTCAGCAGGTTTTAGCAATCAGCCCCAGCATTTT. This encodes CASSSAGFSNQPQHF.

The chain couples TRBV3-1 (or the pseudogene TRBV3-2) to TRBJ2-2; 7 nucleotides align to TRBD1. The germline V gene has CDR1 LGHDT and CDR2 YNNKEL (reference sequence). The CDR3 is 18 residues long. V trimming: 3 bases; J trimming: 3 bases; junction bases outside the gene matches: 13. CDR3 DNA sequence: TGTGCCAGCAGCCAGACCGTACCAGACAGGGTCTACACCGGGGAGCTGTTTTTT. It codes for CASSQTVPDRVYTGELFF.

This clone appeared a single time. The chain recombines TRBV5-1 with TRBJ2-3; D unclear. V was pared by 3 bases and J by 0 bases, with 11 bases between. This CDR3 has 15 residues. Germline CDR1 is SGHRS and CDR2 is YFSETQ. The CDR3 region is CASSSLLTSTDTQYF. CDR3 in DNA: TGCGCCAGCAGCTCGCTATTAACTAGCACAGATACGCAGTATTTT. The full variable domain, rest sourced from reference TRBV5-1 and TRBJ2-3, is KAGVTQTPRYLIKTRGQQVTLSCSPISGHRSVSWYQQTPGQGLQFLFEYFSETQRNKGNFPGRFSGRQFSNSRSEMNVSTLELGDSALYLCASSSLLTSTDTQYFGPGTRLTVL.

The chain carries TRBV6-5 and TRBJ1-5, with D maybe TRBD1 (6 bases). The CDR3 loop spans 14 amino acids. V dropped 9 bases and J dropped 0 bases, with 12 bases sitting between them. The V gene's germline CDR1 is MNHEY and CDR2 SVGAGI. CDR3: CASYRTDSNQPQHF. DNA of the CDR3: TGTGCCAGTTACAGGACAGATAGCAATCAGCCCCAGCATTTT.

The chain combines TRBV11-1 with TRBJ1-2, with D uncertain. From germline, CDR1 is SGHAT and CDR2 FQDESV (reference sequence). This CDR3 has 13 residues. With 0 bases removed from V and 6 bases from J, the gap between germline ends came to 8 bases. In nucleotides, the CDR3 is TGTGCCAGCAGCTTAGCGCGTGGAGATGGCTACACCTTC. Protein: CASSLARGDGYTF.

CDR3 sequence: CASTGRGQETQYF. The CDR3 coding sequence is TGTGCCAGCACCGGGAGGGGACAAGAGACCCAGTACTTC. The J gene is TRBJ2-5, the V gene TRBV3-1 (or the pseudogene TRBV3-2); TRBD2 matches at 8 bases. V gave up 7 bases and J gave up 2 bases; unmatched junction bases: 3. The CDR3 spans 13 residues. Germline-derived CDR1 and CDR2 are LGHDT and YNNKEL (reference sequence).

The J gene is TRBJ2-1, the V gene TRBV6-4, with D possibly matching TRBD2 (6 bases). V was pared by 2 bases and J by 0 bases, with 23 bases between. CDR1 is MRHNA and CDR2 is SNTAGT in the germline V gene. CDR3 size: 20 residues. The CDR3 DNA sequence: TGTGCCAGCAGTGACCCCAGGACTACCGCAGCTCAACGCTCCTACAATGAGCAGTTCTTC. It yields the protein CASSDPRTTAAQRSYNEQFF.

The rearrangement uses TRBV30 and TRBJ2-5, with D possibly TRBD2 on 5 matching bases. Deletions cut 5 bases from V and 7 bases from J, with 8 bases between. The CDR3 spans 10 residues. Germline V lookup: CDR1 GTSNPN, CDR2 SVGIG (reference sequence). Here the CDR3 reads CAWGEGTQYF. Written as DNA, the CDR3 is TGTGCCTGGGGCGAGGGGACCCAGTACTTC.

This chain joins TRBV29-1 and TRBJ1-1; 9 nucleotides agree with TRBD1. This CDR3 spans 12 amino acids. The V gene end was trimmed by 5 bases and the J gene end by 4 bases; junction bases not matched to a gene: 2. CDR1 and CDR2 from the germline V gene are SQVTM and ANQGSEA. Here the CDR3 DNA reads TGCAGCGTTACGGACAGGGGCACTGAAGCTTTCTTT. Translated: CSVTDRGTEAFF.

The rearrangement links TRBV7-8 to TRBJ1-2; tentatively, D is TRBD1 (5 bases). The germline V gene encodes CDR1 SGHVS and CDR2 FQNEAQ. The CDR3 is made up of 13 amino acids. V gave up 5 bases and J gave up 5 bases, with 12 bases separating them. In DNA, the CDR3 is TGTGCCAGCAGCCCAGACAGTGGTTATGGCTACACCTTC. Translated: CASSPDSGYGYTF. The full variable domain, with the rest looked up from reference TRBV7-8 and TRBJ1-2, is GAGVSQSPRYKVAKRGQDVALRCDPISGHVSLFWYQQALGQGPEFLTYFQNEAQLDKSGLPSDRFFAERPEGSVSTLKIQRTQQEDSAVYLCASSPDSGYGYTFGSGTRLTVV.

This clone has more than one count but fewer than ten. The chain employs TRBV28 and TRBJ1-1; no clear D. This CDR3 region has 13 residues. The germline V and J ends were trimmed by 3 bases and 4 bases, with 9 bases remaining between them. Germline lookup yields CDR1 MDHEN and CDR2 SYDVKM. Here the CDR3 DNA reads TGTGCCAGCAGTTTTAAGAGTCTCACTGAAGCTTTCTTT. Translation: CASSFKSLTEAFF.

J is TRBJ1-2 and V is TRBV19; 8 nucleotides align to TRBD1. CDR1 is LNHDA, CDR2 SQIVND, per germline (reference sequence). This CDR3 contains 14 residues. V was pared by 8 bases and J by 6 bases, with 11 bases of the junction left unmatched. The CDR3 sequence: CASGSSQGANGYTF. For the CDR3, the DNA is TGTGCCAGTGGTAGTAGTCAGGGGGCGAATGGCTACACCTTC.

The J gene is TRBJ2-7, the V gene TRBV28, with D tentatively TRBD2 (5 bases). This CDR3 contains 15 residues. Germline V gives CDR1 MDHEN, CDR2 SYDVKM. V lost 5 bases to trimming and J lost 0 bases, with 14 bases between them. In DNA, the CDR3 is TGTGCCAGCAGTCAACCGGGGATACGCTCCTACGAGCAGTACTTC. This translates into CASSQPGIRSYEQYF.

The chain carries TRBV5-1 and TRBJ2-7, with D possibly being TRBD2 (6 bases). This CDR3 has 16 amino acids. CDR1 is SGHRS and CDR2 is YFSETQ in the germline V gene. V lost 0 bases, J lost 2 bases, and 15 bases lay in between. The CDR3 bases are TGCGCCAGCAGCTTGGCCGACGGGGGTCGGACCTACGAGCAGTACTTC. Translating gives CASSLADGGRTYEQYF.

The chain combines TRBV7-9 with TRBJ2-1; TRBD2 might be the D (6 bases). The ends were cut back, 0 bases at V and 6 bases at J, with 9 bases in the middle. The length of the CDR3 is 14 residues. CDR1 SEHNR and CDR2 FQNEAQ come from the germline V gene (reference sequence). CDR3 sequence reads: CASSLAPGVNEQFF. Here the CDR3 DNA reads TGTGCCAGCAGCTTAGCGCCGGGGGTCAATGAGCAGTTCTTC.

Ten or more counts support this clone. The chain links TRBV5-1 to TRBJ1-2; 9 nucleotides align to TRBD1. V trimming: 4 bases; J trimming: 5 bases; junction bases outside the gene matches: 12. This CDR3 spans 16 amino acids. Looked up from germline, CDR1 is SGHRS and CDR2 is YFSETQ. As DNA, the CDR3 is TGCGCCAGCAGCCTCGTCACAGGGGGCGCGGAGTATGGCTACACCTTC. Its translation is CASSLVTGGAEYGYTF.

V is TRBV18 and J is TRBJ1-4; maybe TRBD1 (5 bases). The CDR3 runs 17 residues. V lost 1 base to trimming and J lost 5 bases, with 17 bases between them. Germline V CDR1 and CDR2: KGHSH, LQKENI. The CDR3 protein is CASSPLTVTGRNEKLFF. The CDR3 DNA follows: TGTGCCAGCTCACCACTAACGGTTACAGGCAGGAATGAAAAACTGTTTTTT.

The chain has TRBV9 and TRBJ2-7; no clear D gene. The CDR3 has 12 residues. Trimming took 0 bases from V and 4 from J, leaving 5 bases between them. Germline CDR1 reads SGDLS; CDR2 reads YYNGEE. The CDR3 nucleotides read TGTGCCAGCAGCGTAGACGGGTACGAGCAGTACTTC. It encodes CASSVDGYEQYF.

This chain uses TRBV7-3 with TRBJ1-6; no clear D. The length of the CDR3 is 14 residues. Looked up from germline, CDR1 is SGHTA and CDR2 is FQGTGA. V lost 2 bases to trimming and J lost 14 bases, with 16 bases between them. The CDR3 bases are TGTGCCAGCAGCTTAGACTTGGCGGCTTTAGCCCTCCACTTT. Its translation: CASSLDLAALALHF.

V gene TRBV6-1 combines with J gene TRBJ1-4; D uncertain. From germline, CDR1 is MNHNS and CDR2 SASEGT. The CDR3 covers 17 residues. Between the trimmed V and J ends, which lost 4 bases and 0 bases, there was a span of 15 bases. For the CDR3, the DNA is TGTGCCAGCAGTGGCGTCCTGTTCGGGACAACTAATGAAAAACTGTTTTTT. Residues: CASSGVLFGTTNEKLFF.

The chain uses TRBV6-5 and TRBJ2-5, with 8 bases matching TRBD1. Germline CDR1 reads MNHEY; CDR2 reads SVGAGI. This CDR3 is 14 amino acids long. Trimming took 6 bases from V and 7 from J; bases not matched to a gene: 10. The CDR3: CASRPGQAVGTQYF. DNA for the CDR3: TGTGCCAGCAGACCGGGACAGGCTGTGGGGACCCAGTACTTC.

In this sample, this clone turned up once. The DNA for the CDR3 is TGTGCCAGCAGCCCAGGAGGGCGGGGGGTCTACAATGAGCAGTTCTTC. Amino acids: CASSPGGRGVYNEQFF. This rearrangement joins TRBV7-8 to TRBJ2-1, with 8 bases lining up with TRBD2. The germline V gene has CDR1 SGHVS and CDR2 FQNEAQ. The CDR3 is made up of 16 amino acids. V dropped 5 bases and J dropped 3; count of bases not matched to a gene: 9.

The chain recombines TRBV5-1 with TRBJ2-7; maybe TRBD1 (6 bases). V lost 2 bases to trimming and J lost 0 bases, with 9 bases between them. CDR3 length equals 14 residues. The V gene's germline CDR1 is SGHRS and CDR2 YFSETQ. CDR3 amino acids: CASSFTGSSYEQYF. DNA of the CDR3: TGCGCCAGCAGCTTTACAGGGAGCTCCTACGAGCAGTACTTC. Combining the CDR3 with reference TRBV5-1 and TRBJ2-7 gives the whole variable domain KAGVTQTPRYLIKTRGQQVTLSCSPISGHRSVSWYQQTPGQGLQFLFEYFSETQRNKGNFPGRFSGRQFSNSRSEMNVSTLELGDSALYLCASSFTGSSYEQYFGPGTRLTVT.